This T cell receptor beta chain is drawn from a study of tumor-infiltrating lymphocytes in primary liver carcinoma. Whole-study context: Samples had roughly 3.65 to 8 million productive TCRbeta reads, comparable between tissue types.

As for this clonotype: A much larger clone lies a single base off, so this may be a read error. Without the conserved terminal phenylalanine or tryptophan, this CDR3 likely stems from a read error.

V was clipped by 7 bases and J by 7 bases, with 23 bases between them. CDR3 size: 16 residues. Alongside blood RNA obtained from unsorted whole blood, germline DNA was also extracted. Synthesis of TCR beta cDNA was carried out from approximately 0.55 ug total RNA with a constant-region primer. Three nested multiplex PCR rounds, a slightly modified ARM-PCR, produced the libraries for TCR beta. The study ran its first two PCR rounds for roughly 10 cycles each, using TRBV1-TRBV30 forward primers and a C-beta reverse primer. TCRdb analysed the multiplex PCR reads with MiXCR anew, one entry per CDR3 protein. Among fewer than 350,000 distinct CDR3 sequences, roughly 61% were seen once, and the ten largest hold about 6.5%.

This TCR was recovered from a middle-aged man with primary liver carcinoma and hepatitis B virus infection. The sequencing input was peripheral blood. V gene TRBV12-3 or TRBV12-4 combines with J gene TRBJ2-1; possible D gene TRBD2, 6 bases. The CDR3 is CASTPLQREVVNEQFY. In nucleotides, the CDR3 is TGTGCCAGCACCCCACTGCAGAGGGAGGTGGTGAATGAGCAGTTCTAC.